Listed here are 9 T cell receptor beta chains from one sample, sequenced in a study of blood T cell repertoires in COVID-19. TCRdb keeps only in-frame clones here, not all; method: immunoSEQ multiplex PCR. The sample carries about 88,000 clones, roughly 86% recorded once. Specimen: peripheral blood. The receptors shown here come from a human donor in a cohort sampled during active COVID-19.

The CDR3 bases are TGTGCCAGTAGTTTCACCACAGGGGGCTACCAAGAGACCCAGTACTTC. This sequence encodes CASSFTTGGYQETQYF. This chain connects TRBV19 to TRBJ2-5; 9 positions match TRBD1. The CDR3 totals 16 residues. Losses at the gene ends were 5 bases for V and 0 bases for J; bases not matched to a gene: 7. Germline CDR1 LNHDA, CDR2 SQIVND (reference sequence).

This clone has a single count. This chain uses TRBV5-1 with TRBJ2-5, with D possibly being TRBD2 (6 bases). V was shortened by 5 bases and J by 2 bases, with 16 bases between the two germline ends. Germline V lookup: CDR1 SGHRS, CDR2 YFSETQ. This CDR3 has 15 residues. The CDR3, as DNA: TGCGCCAGCAGATCTCGGGGGAACGATCAAGAGACCCAGTACTTC. Translation gives CASRSRGNDQETQYF.

The count of this clone is one. This chain uses TRBV18 with TRBJ1-1, with D maybe TRBD1 (6 bases). Trimming stripped 4 bases from V and 0 bases from J, with 15 bases between. The V gene's germline CDR1 is KGHSH and CDR2 LQKENI. This CDR3 has 16 residues. CDR3 sequence reads: CASSRAGGPMNTEAFF. CDR3 nucleotides: TGTGCCAGCTCACGGGCTGGGGGCCCTATGAACACTGAAGCTTTCTTT.

The chain is built from TRBV11-2 and TRBJ2-1; 11 bases line up with TRBD1. The J segment lost 2 bases and the V segment lost 1 base, leaving 7 bases of the junction unmatched. Germline values: CDR1 SGHAT, CDR2 FQNNGV. This CDR3 has 18 amino acids. The CDR3 DNA follows: TGTGCCAGCAGCTTAGCCCCTATGGGACAGGGGGCCTACAATGAGCAGTTCTTC. It is translated as CASSLAPMGQGAYNEQFF.

As DNA, the CDR3 is TGTGCCAGCAGTGGGGGACAGGGGGTAGACACCGGGGAGCTGTTTTTT. Its protein product is CASSGGQGVDTGELFF. The rearrangement joins TRBV25-1 to TRBJ2-2; TRBD1 aligns across 11 bases. Looked up from germline, CDR1 is MGHDK and CDR2 is SYGVNS. The CDR3 is 16 amino acids. Trimming removed 4 bases from V and 3 bases from J; junction bases left unmatched: 4.

This chain connects TRBV5-8 to TRBJ1-2, with 9 bases aligning to TRBD1. Germline-derived CDR1 and CDR2 are SGHTS and YDEGEE. Germline trimming cut 4 bases from V and 4 bases from J; bases unmatched to any gene: 5. The CDR3 loop spans 14 amino acids. In nucleotides, the CDR3 is TGTGCCAGCAGCCGGGACAGGGCTAGCTATGGCTACACCTTC. Translated: CASSRDRASYGYTF.

V gene TRBV3-1 (or the pseudogene TRBV3-2) combines with J gene TRBJ1-1; D possibly corresponds to TRBD1 (5 bases). V was clipped by 1 base and J by 4 bases, with 10 bases between them. The CDR3 spans 14 residues. The germline CDR1 and CDR2 sequences are LGHDT and YNNKEL (reference sequence). The CDR3: CASSQASGGTEAFF. The CDR3 DNA sequence: TGTGCCAGCAGCCAAGCATCCGGGGGCACTGAAGCTTTCTTT.

The V and J genes are TRBV7-9 and TRBJ2-5; a possible D gene is TRBD1 (6 bases). The V and J ends lost 2 bases and 5 bases respectively, with 12 bases between them. The CDR3 spans 14 residues. In germline, CDR1 is SEHNR, CDR2 FQNEAQ (reference sequence). CDR3 residues: CASSLRTGRETQYF. CDR3 in DNA: TGTGCCAGCAGCTTACGAACAGGGCGCGAGACCCAGTACTTC. Variable domain in full (rest from reference TRBV7-9 and TRBJ2-5): DTGVSQNPRHKITKRGQNVTFRCDPISEHNRLYWYRQTLGQGPEFLTYFQNEAQLEKSRLLSDRFSAERPKGSFSTLEIQRTEQGDSAMYLCASSLRTGRETQYFGPGTRLLVL.

The genes are TRBV7-2 and TRBJ2-7; 7 bases map to TRBD2. This CDR3 is 14 amino acids long. Per germline, CDR1 SGHTA and CDR2 FQGNSA. Unmatched junction bases numbered 3, after V lost 0 bases and J lost 4 bases. This CDR3 reads CASSLAGGEYEQYF. The CDR3 region has the DNA TGTGCCAGCAGCTTAGCGGGGGGGGAATACGAGCAGTACTTC.